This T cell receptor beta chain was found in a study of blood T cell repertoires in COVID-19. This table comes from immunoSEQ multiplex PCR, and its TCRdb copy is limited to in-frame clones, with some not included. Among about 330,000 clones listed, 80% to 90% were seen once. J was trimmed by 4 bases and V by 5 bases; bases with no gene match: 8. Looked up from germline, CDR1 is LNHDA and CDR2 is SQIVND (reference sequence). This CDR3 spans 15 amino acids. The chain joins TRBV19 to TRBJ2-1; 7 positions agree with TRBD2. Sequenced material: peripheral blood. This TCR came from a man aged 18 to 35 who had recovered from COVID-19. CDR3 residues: CASSSHSGSYNEQFF. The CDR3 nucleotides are TGTGCCAGTAGTTCCCATAGCGGGTCTTACAATGAGCAGTTCTTC.